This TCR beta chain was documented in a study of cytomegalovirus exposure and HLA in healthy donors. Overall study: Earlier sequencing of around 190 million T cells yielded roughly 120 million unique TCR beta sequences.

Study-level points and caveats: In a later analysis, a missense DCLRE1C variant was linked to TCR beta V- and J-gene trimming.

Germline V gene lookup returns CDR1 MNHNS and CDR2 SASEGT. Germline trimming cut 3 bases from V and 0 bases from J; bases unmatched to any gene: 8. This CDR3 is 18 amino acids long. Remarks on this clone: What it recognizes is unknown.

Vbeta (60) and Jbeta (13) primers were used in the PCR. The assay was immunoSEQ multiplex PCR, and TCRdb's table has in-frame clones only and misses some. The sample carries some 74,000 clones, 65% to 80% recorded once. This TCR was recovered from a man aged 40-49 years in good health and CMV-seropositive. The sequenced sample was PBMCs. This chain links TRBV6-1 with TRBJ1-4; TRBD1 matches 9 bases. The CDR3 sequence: CASSDTGTGLTTNEKLFF. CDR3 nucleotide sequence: TGTGCCAGCAGTGATACCGGGACAGGGCTCACAACTAATGAAAAACTGTTTTTT.